The text below deals with one TCR beta chain. Its antigen remains unknown. This sample stems from a study of shared clonotypes between healthy human individuals. Donors comprised healthy HIV-negative adults lacking recent acute infections or vaccinations. Profiling relied on immunoSEQ multiplex PCR, and the TCRdb table lists in-frame clones only, not all of them. The repertoire consists of about 1.5 million clones, with 96% occurring once and the leading ten covering over 1%. Findings of the study overall: Some naive CD4 clonotypes, approximately 4.5%, turned up in common across several donors. It was the few donors that limited the genetic and exposure-history diversity represented. Larger estimated richness was generally seen in naive subsets than in memory subsets.

The CDR3 loop spans 17 amino acids. V trimming: 0 bases; J trimming: 6 bases; junction bases outside the gene matches: 13. Germline V CDR1 and CDR2: LGHNT, FRNRAP. The gene calls are TRBV12-5 and TRBJ2-7; 8 nucleotides agree with TRBD1. The sequence came from a man younger than 40 in good health. Input material: naive CD4+ T cells sorted from blood. As for subset: CD45RA+ positively selected. The CDR3: CASGLVVGAGGPSEQYF. CDR3 nucleotide sequence: TGTGCTAGTGGTTTGGTCGTCGGGGCAGGGGGCCCCTCCGAGCAGTACTTC.